This TCR beta chain comes out of a study of T cell repertoires in cytomegalovirus infection. TCRdb ran MiXCR on the reads and lists one entry per CDR3 protein. The data show roughly 500,000 distinct CDR3 sequences, with roughly 34% seen just once and 17% held by the top ten. This clonotype came up a few times. Its antigen is undetermined. Per the germline V gene, CDR1 is SEHNR and CDR2 is FQNEAQ (reference sequence). The CDR3 runs to 14 residues. V was cut by 4 bases and J by 5 bases, with 14 bases left in between. The receptor's source is a human donor in good health (CMV status not recorded). Some clones in this sample may be carry-over from other donors' samples. Sequencing used cultured PBMCs, obtained from culture after CMV antigen stimulation. The chain recombines TRBV7-9 with TRBJ2-5; the D gene is possibly TRBD1 (5 bases). The CDR3 DNA sequence: TGTGCCAGCAGCTCTCTTGGGGCAGGGGAGACCCAGTACTTC. Amino acid sequence: CASSSLGAGETQYF.